Shown below are 10 T cell receptor beta chains from a single sample sequenced in a study of post-analysis software for immune sequencing data. These receptors are not linked to any known antigen. Unique-molecular-identifier-tagged TCR beta cDNA libraries were used. MiXCR, run by TCRdb on the PCR reads, gives a single entry per CDR3 protein. This sample has roughly 600,000 distinct CDR3 sequences, with 44% found just once. General observations from the study: Included in a set of 5 or 6 TRBV segments more frequent in patients than controls were TRBV5-6, TRBV5-1 and TRBV20-1.

Sequenced sample: blood. The origin of the receptors is a girl under 18 with multiple sclerosis.

The chain is built from TRBV29-1 and TRBJ1-1; 8 bases align to TRBD1. The germline CDR1 and CDR2 sequences are SQVTM and ANQGSEA. V was clipped by 4 bases and J by 1 base; unmatched bases: 8. This CDR3 contains 15 residues. The CDR3: CSVGARTGPNTEAFF. The CDR3 nucleotides are TGCAGCGTTGGGGCCCGGACAGGGCCGAACACTGAAGCTTTCTTT.

Ten or more counts support this clonotype. V is TRBV6-1 and J is TRBJ2-3, with TRBD2 identical over 9 bases. This CDR3 region has 15 residues. J was trimmed by 0 bases and V by 6 bases; bases with no gene match: 4. Germline V CDR1 and CDR2: MNHNS, SASEGT. The CDR3 DNA reads as TGTGCCAGCAGGGGACTAGCTGCTAGCACAGATACGCAGTATTTT. Its protein product is CASRGLAASTDTQYF.

The CDR3 reads CASSHRGQVSYGYTF. The DNA of the CDR3 is TGTGCCAGCAGCCACCGGGGACAGGTATCCTATGGCTACACCTTC. The rearrangement uses TRBV7-9 and TRBJ1-2; the match to TRBD1 covers 8 bases. CDR3 length: 15 residues. With V trimmed by 5 bases and J by 4 bases, 9 bases remained unmatched. The germline gives CDR1 SEHNR, CDR2 FQNEAQ (reference sequence).

This clonotype showed up just once. An end of the junction differs from the germline gene, which may be a read error. The chain employs TRBV10-3 and TRBJ1-1; D gene ambiguous. The CDR3 spans 13 residues. Germline V gene sequence: CDR1 ENHRY, CDR2 SYGVKD. The DNA of the CDR3 is TGTGCCATCACTGAGGACCCGAACACTGAAGCTTTCTTT. Its translation: CAITEDPNTEAFF.

A word on this clonotype: Compared with germline, one end of the junction differs, possibly owing to a read error. The chain joins TRBV7-6 to TRBJ2-1, with 9 bases identical to TRBD2. Germline lookup yields CDR1 SGHVS and CDR2 FNYEAQ. This CDR3 has 19 residues. The CDR3 protein is CASSPMPAAGGLEGNEQFF. The DNA of the CDR3 is TGTGCCAGCAGCCCCATGCCTGCAGCGGGAGGACTCGAGGGAAATGAGCAGTTCTTT.

This chain uses TRBV12-3 or TRBV12-4 with TRBJ1-1, with D perhaps matching TRBD1 (5 bases). This CDR3 has 14 amino acids. V was cut by 5 bases and J by 4 bases, with 14 bases left in between. The CDR3 sequence: CASSRGQGGTEAFF. The CDR3 DNA reads as TGTGCCAGCAGTCGTGGCCAGGGCGGCACTGAAGCTTTCTTT.

As DNA, the CDR3 is TGTGCCAGCAGCCACTCTCGTAGGATCACAGATACGCAGTATTTT. Translated: CASSHSRRITDTQYF. The chain combines TRBV9 with TRBJ2-3; D gene ambiguous. Germline V gives CDR1 SGDLS, CDR2 YYNGEE. The CDR3 has 15 residues. V lost 4 bases and J 2 bases, leaving 14 bases between the germline ends.

This clonotype was seen ten or more times. V and J are TRBV5-1 and TRBJ2-3; D gene uncertain. Germline V CDR1 and CDR2: SGHRS, YFSETQ. Trimming removed 0 bases from V and 6 bases from J, with 14 bases in between. The CDR3 is 15 amino acids. The CDR3 protein is CASSLGLGLIDTQYF. In DNA form, the CDR3 reads TGCGCCAGCAGCTTGGGGCTAGGCCTCATTGATACGCAGTATTTT. The full variable domain, completed using reference TRBV5-1 and TRBJ2-3, is KAGVTQTPRYLIKTRGQQVTLSCSPISGHRSVSWYQQTPGQGLQFLFEYFSETQRNKGNFPGRFSGRQFSNSRSEMNVSTLELGDSALYLCASSLGLGLIDTQYFGPGTRLTVL.

Comments on this clonotype: One end of the junction varies from germline; a read error may be responsible. The chain uses TRBV20-1 and TRBJ2-5, with D unclear. From germline, CDR1 is DFQATT and CDR2 SNEGSKA (reference sequence). The CDR3 is 12 amino acids. Here the CDR3 reads CRARDGEETQYF. Written as DNA, the CDR3 is TGCAGGGCTAGAGATGGGGAAGAGACCCAGTACTTC.

The chain recombines TRBV12-3 or TRBV12-4 with TRBJ2-7, with D tentatively TRBD1 or TRBD2 (5 bases each). CDR3 length: 16 residues. V dropped 1 base and J dropped 4 bases, with 17 bases sitting between them. The CDR3 is CASSLVREGRGYEQYF. The DNA of the CDR3 is TGTGCCAGCAGTTTAGTACGCGAGGGACGTGGGTACGAGCAGTACTTC.